This TCR beta chain was sequenced in a study of blood T cell repertoires in COVID-19. Across the whole study: Sources were T cells, B-cell-depleted T cells, or PBMCs; the material itself was cDNA or gDNA.

Sequencing used immunoSEQ multiplex PCR; TCRdb keeps in-frame clones, though not all of them. This sample has around 370,000 clones, with 90% found just once. Per germline, CDR1 MDHEN and CDR2 SYDVKM. This CDR3 region has 14 residues. With 5 bases removed from V and 8 bases from J, the gap between germline ends came to 16 bases. Sequences were obtained from peripheral blood. V is TRBV28 and J is TRBJ1-3, with no clear D. The sequence was obtained from a young man with active or convalescent COVID-19. Here the CDR3 reads CASSPRGGSYTIYF. The CDR3 region has the DNA TGTGCCAGCAGTCCACGAGGAGGGTCTTACACCATATATTTT.